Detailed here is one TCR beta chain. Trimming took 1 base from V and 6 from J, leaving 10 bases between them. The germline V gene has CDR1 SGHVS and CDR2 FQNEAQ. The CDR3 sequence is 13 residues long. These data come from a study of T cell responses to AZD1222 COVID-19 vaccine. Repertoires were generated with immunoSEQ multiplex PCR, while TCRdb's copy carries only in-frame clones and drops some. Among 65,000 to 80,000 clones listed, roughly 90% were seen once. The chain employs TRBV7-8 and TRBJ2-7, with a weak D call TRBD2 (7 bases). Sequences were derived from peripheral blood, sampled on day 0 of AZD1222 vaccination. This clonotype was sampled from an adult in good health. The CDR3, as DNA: TGTGCCAGCAGCTTAGGCGGGGGCGGCGAGCAGTACTTC. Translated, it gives CASSLGGGGEQYF. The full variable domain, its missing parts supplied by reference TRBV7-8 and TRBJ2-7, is GAGVSQSPRYKVAKRGQDVALRCDPISGHVSLFWYQQALGQGPEFLTYFQNEAQLDKSGLPSDRFFAERPEGSVSTLKIQRTQQEDSAVYLCASSLGGGGEQYFGPGTRLTVT.